One TCR beta chain is described in this entry. This specimen comes from a study of blood T cell repertoires in COVID-19. Study summary: The United States, Italy and Spain supplied acute and convalescent COVID-19 samples. T cells, B-cell-depleted T cells, or PBMCs supplied cDNA or gDNA.

Original analysis: It was from reference gene primer amplification that nucleated cell counts were estimated. Method: immunoSEQ multiplex PCR; TCRdb's copy keeps in-frame clones and lacks some. From that table come the V and J calls and clone size; the DNA was used to work out D and trimming. Here the sample spans about 39,000 clones, about 90% being singletons. Sequencing was done on a sample of peripheral blood. The receptor's source is a man aged 50-59 years with active or convalescent COVID-19.

CDR3 sequence: CASSQYGSGRATTGELFF. The CDR3 DNA follows: TGTGCCAGCAGCCAATACGGTAGCGGGAGGGCCACCACCGGGGAGCTGTTTTTT. The chain couples TRBV3-1 (or the pseudogene TRBV3-2) to TRBJ2-2; TRBD2 agrees at 11 bases. Per germline, CDR1 LGHDT and CDR2 YNNKEL (reference sequence). This CDR3 has 18 amino acids. V lost 2 bases, J lost 4 bases, and 9 bases stayed unmatched.